This T cell receptor beta chain was retrieved from a study of human T cells and chemical hapten exposure. The study, taken as a whole, reports: Patch test scores rose with PT1 expanded TCR counts, a positive correlation.

Noted time point: patch test 1, 2 weeks after DPC sensitization. Stated treatment: therapeutic diphenylcyclopropenone sensitization with weekly scalp DPC. This clonotype was counted a few times. No antigen is known for it. Germline V gene data show CDR1 as SGHTA and CDR2 as FQGNSA. The CDR3 has 13 amino acids. Trimming left V 7 bases short and J 5 bases short, with 12 bases between. Via MiXCR, TCRdb re-called the RACE reads, giving one row per CDR3 protein. The table has about 57,000 distinct CDR3 sequences, about 9.3% seen once; the top ten hold approximately 12%. The rearrangement joins TRBV7-2 to TRBJ1-5; D is undetermined. The TCR originated in a woman between 40 and 55 years old with alopecia areata. Some clones in this sample may be carry-over from other donors' samples. Specimen: whole blood, collected in connection with sensitization to the hapten diphenylcyclopropenone (DPC). Written as DNA, the CDR3 is TGTGCCAGCACTACCGAGCCGGATCAGCCCCAGCATTTT. As protein: CASTTEPDQPQHF.